This entry lists 27 T cell receptor beta chains sequenced from one sample in a study of T cell changes during pregnancy in multiple sclerosis. Some clones are missing from TCRdb's copy, which holds only in-frame ones; the method was immunoSEQ multiplex PCR. In the table there are about 70,000 clones, approximately 94% of which are singletons. Specimen: peripheral blood, collected in the third trimester of pregnancy. These receptors were taken from a female donor with multiple sclerosis, enrolled in a pregnancy study.

This chain links TRBV5-6 with TRBJ1-1; TRBD1 is a possible D gene (5 bases). Germline CDR1 SGHDT, CDR2 YYEEEE. V lost 5 bases and J lost 0, with 14 bases in between. The CDR3 has 15 residues. The CDR3 DNA follows: TGTGCCAGCAGGAAATACGGGGACTTGAACACTGAAGCTTTCTTT. Translation gives CASRKYGDLNTEAFF.

The V call is TRBV10-3, the J call TRBJ2-3, with 9 bases fitting TRBD2. Germline V lookup: CDR1 ENHRY, CDR2 SYGVKD. The CDR3 length is 15 residues. The trim removed 11 bases at V and 5 bases at J, leaving 14 bases unmatched. CDR3 sequence: CASSPFSGSGDTQYF. The CDR3 nucleotides are TGTGCCTCTTCACCATTTAGCGGGAGTGGAGATACGCAGTATTTT.

The V and J genes are TRBV5-6 and TRBJ2-1; 8 positions match TRBD1. Germline V gene lookup returns CDR1 SGHDT and CDR2 YYEEEE. The CDR3 loop spans 12 amino acids. The junction had 2 bases not matched to a gene; V was cut back by 0 bases and J by 12 bases. In DNA form, the CDR3 reads TGTGCCAGCAGCTTGGCCGGACAGGGGCAGTTCTTC. It translates to CASSLAGQGQFF.

J is TRBJ2-7 and V is TRBV28; unclear D gene. Germline CDR1 MDHEN, CDR2 SYDVKM. The CDR3 sequence is 10 residues long. Trimming took 6 bases from V and 5 from J, leaving 5 bases between them. Here the CDR3 reads CASRADEQYF. The CDR3 DNA reads TGTGCCAGCAGGGCGGACGAGCAGTACTTC.

The chain joins TRBV5-8 to TRBJ2-3; 7 nucleotides line up with TRBD1. CDR1 is SGHTS, CDR2 YDEGEE, per germline. The CDR3 sequence is 15 residues long. J lost 0 bases, V lost 0 bases, and 1 base had no gene match. As DNA, the CDR3 is TGTGCCAGCAGCTTGGCCAGGGGGAGCACAGATACGCAGTATTTT. This gives the protein CASSLARGSTDTQYF.

V is TRBV7-2 and J is TRBJ2-5; 8 bases agree with TRBD2. The CDR3 has 14 residues. Germline CDR1 is SGHTA and CDR2 is FQGNSA. Germline trimming cut 4 bases from V and 5 bases from J; bases unmatched to any gene: 6. The CDR3 sequence is CASSYTGGGETQYF. CDR3 nucleotides: TGTGCCAGCAGCTATACGGGAGGGGGGGAGACCCAGTACTTC.

The rearrangement links TRBV27 to TRBJ2-2, with 9 bases matching TRBD1. There are 16 residues in the CDR3. Unmatched junction bases numbered 9, after V lost 4 bases and J lost 6 bases. CDR1 and CDR2 (germline): MNHEY, SMNVEV (reference sequence). CDR3 region: CASSSSGQGIAGELFF. The CDR3 nucleotides read TGTGCCAGCAGTTCATCGGGACAGGGTATTGCCGGGGAGCTGTTTTTT.

This chain connects TRBV5-1 to TRBJ2-3; D perhaps matches TRBD2 (6 bases). The V gene's germline CDR1 is SGHRS and CDR2 YFSETQ. This CDR3 spans 15 amino acids. V was cut by 4 bases and J by 0 bases, with 12 bases left in between. The CDR3 sequence is CASSLGGASTDTQYF. CDR3 nucleotide sequence: TGCGCCAGCAGCCTGGGAGGTGCTAGCACAGATACGCAGTATTTT.

The chain uses TRBV6-6 and TRBJ1-2, with D tentatively TRBD1 (6 bases). V dropped 0 bases and J dropped 3 bases, with 14 bases sitting between them. The CDR3 loop spans 16 amino acids. The germline CDR1 and CDR2 sequences are MNHNY and SVGAGI (reference sequence). The CDR3 here is CASSYSDRRMDYGYTF. CDR3 coding DNA: TGTGCCAGCAGTTACTCTGACAGGAGAATGGACTATGGCTACACCTTC.

The chain recombines TRBV6-1 with TRBJ2-1, with 8 bases that match TRBD1. The CDR3 loop spans 14 amino acids. The V gene's germline CDR1 is MNHNS and CDR2 SASEGT. V dropped 5 bases and J dropped 1; count of bases not matched to a gene: 1. CDR3 coding DNA: TGTGCCAGCAGTACAGGGGGTTCCTACAATGAGCAGTTCTTC. This sequence encodes CASSTGGSYNEQFF.

The chain carries TRBV6-5 and TRBJ1-1; D possibly corresponds to TRBD1 (5 bases). CDR1 is MNHEY, CDR2 SVGAGI, per germline. V lost 2 bases and J lost 4, with 14 bases in between. This CDR3 contains 15 residues. The CDR3 loop is CASSYGAEGPTEAFF. As DNA, the CDR3 is TGTGCCAGCAGTTACGGGGCGGAGGGGCCCACTGAAGCTTTCTTT.

The chain carries TRBV28 and TRBJ1-1, with 11 bases matching TRBD1. Germline CDR1 is MDHEN and CDR2 is SYDVKM. Losses at the gene ends were 6 bases for V and 3 bases for J; bases not matched to a gene: 6. The CDR3 runs 15 residues. The CDR3 loop reads CASRGQGGLYTEAFF. The CDR3 DNA is TGTGCCAGCAGGGGACAGGGGGGGTTGTACACTGAAGCTTTCTTT. Together with reference TRBV28 and TRBJ1-1, the CDR3 gives the full variable domain: DVKVTQSSRYLVKRTGEKVFLECVQDMDHENMFWYRQDPGLGLRLIYFSYDVKMKEKGDIPEGYSVSREKKERFSLILESASTNQTSMYLCASRGQGGLYTEAFFGQGTRLTVV.

The chain has TRBV5-1 and TRBJ2-3; TRBD2 matches 10 bases. The V and J ends lost 0 bases and 0 bases, in that order; junction bases with no gene match: 4. This CDR3 region has 17 residues. Germline V gene lookup returns CDR1 SGHRS and CDR2 YFSETQ. CDR3 loop: CASSLAASGGSTDTQYF. The CDR3, as DNA: TGCGCCAGCAGCTTGGCGGCTAGCGGGGGAAGCACAGATACGCAGTATTTT.

The chain has TRBV6-1 and TRBJ2-7, with TRBD2 as a possible D gene (5 bases). The CDR3 is 17 residues long. With 0 bases removed from V and 7 bases from J, the gap between germline ends came to 22 bases. The V gene's germline CDR1 is MNHNS and CDR2 SASEGT. The CDR3 DNA follows: TGTGCCAGCAGTGAAGCGCTCCGGGGTCTGAAAGGATGGGAGCAGTACTTC. Translated, it gives CASSEALRGLKGWEQYF.

This chain joins TRBV2 and TRBJ2-5; perhaps TRBD2 as D (5 bases). This CDR3 is 13 amino acids long. The V end was cut by 6 bases, the J end by 3 bases, with 11 bases between. The germline CDR1 and CDR2 sequences are SNHLY and FYNNEI. Here the CDR3 reads CASRRLREETQYF. The CDR3 DNA sequence: TGTGCCAGCAGGAGACTACGCGAAGAGACCCAGTACTTC. Full variable domain (outside the CDR3, taken from reference TRBV2 and TRBJ2-5): EPEVTQTPSHQVTQMGQEVILRCVPISNHLYFYWYRQILGQKVEFLVSFYNNEISEKSEIFDDQFSVERPDGSNFTLKIRSTKLEDSAMYFCASRRLREETQYFGPGTRLLVL.

V gene TRBV19 combines with J gene TRBJ1-4, with 12 bases aligning to TRBD1. V trimming: 3 bases; J trimming: 8 bases; junction bases outside the gene matches: 4. This CDR3 spans 15 amino acids. Per germline, CDR1 LNHDA and CDR2 SQIVND (reference sequence). CDR3 DNA sequence: TGTGCCAGTAGTATCGTTGGGACAGGGGGCGAAAAACTGTTTTTT. Translating gives CASSIVGTGGEKLFF.

This sequence joins TRBV9 and TRBJ2-1; D call uncertain. Trimming left V 4 bases short and J 3 bases short, with 14 bases between. Germline V gene lookup returns CDR1 SGDLS and CDR2 YYNGEE. The CDR3 is 15 residues long. In DNA form, the CDR3 reads TGTGCCAGCAGCCCCGATTTGGGCTACTACAATGAGCAGTTCTTC. The encoded protein is CASSPDLGYYNEQFF. Together with reference TRBV9 and TRBJ2-1, the CDR3 gives the full variable domain: DSGVTQTPKHLITATGQRVTLRCSPRSGDLSVYWYQQSLDQGLQFLIQYYNGEERAKGNILERFSAQQFPDLHSELNLSSLELGDSALYFCASSPDLGYYNEQFFGPGTRLTVL.

The chain couples TRBV5-1 to TRBJ2-1, with TRBD2 matching 8 bases. The CDR3 length is 15 residues. Germline-derived CDR1 and CDR2 are SGHRS and YFSETQ. After removal of 0 bases from V and 6 bases from J, the junction contained 5 bases not matched to a gene. The CDR3 protein is CASSLVGLGANEQFF. The CDR3 DNA follows: TGCGCCAGCAGCTTGGTGGGACTAGGGGCCAATGAGCAGTTCTTC.

V usage is TRBV28 and J usage is TRBJ2-7; possible D gene TRBD1, 5 bases. This CDR3 spans 15 amino acids. The V gene lost 3 bases and the J gene lost 0 bases, with 12 bases spanning the gap. Germline loops: CDR1 MDHEN, CDR2 SYDVKM. This CDR3 reads CASSLPGMYSYEQYF. The CDR3 coding sequence is TGTGCCAGCAGTTTGCCAGGGATGTACTCCTACGAGCAGTACTTC. Drawing the rest from reference TRBV28 and TRBJ2-7, the complete variable domain is DVKVTQSSRYLVKRTGEKVFLECVQDMDHENMFWYRQDPGLGLRLIYFSYDVKMKEKGDIPEGYSVSREKKERFSLILESASTNQTSMYLCASSLPGMYSYEQYFGPGTRLTVT.

V gene TRBV4-3 combines with J gene TRBJ2-1, with 12 bases fitting TRBD2. CDR3 length equals 16 residues. The V gene end was trimmed by 4 bases and the J gene end by 2 bases; junction bases not matched to a gene: 3. Germline loops: CDR1 LGHNA, CDR2 YSLEER. CDR3 bases: TGCGCCAGCAGCCTTCGGACTAGCGGGGCCTACAATGAGCAGTTCTTC. The encoded protein is CASSLRTSGAYNEQFF.

This chain's CDR3 is CASSLGTDQETQYF. DNA of the CDR3: TGCGCCAGCAGCCTCGGGACAGACCAAGAGACCCAGTACTTC. The chain uses TRBV5-1 and TRBJ2-5; 7 bases match TRBD1. Losses at the gene ends were 4 bases for V and 0 bases for J; bases not matched to a gene: 3. The germline V gene has CDR1 SGHRS and CDR2 YFSETQ. The CDR3 is 14 amino acids.

This clone was counted a single time. This sample also contains other DNA sequences that code for the same CDR3. The chain joins TRBV5-1 to TRBJ2-7, with TRBD1 identical over 10 bases. This CDR3 has 14 residues. V dropped 4 bases and J dropped 2; count of bases not matched to a gene: 3. Germline values: CDR1 SGHRS, CDR2 YFSETQ. DNA of the CDR3: TGCGCCAGCAGCCCCGGGACAGGGGCCTACGAGCAGTACTTC. This gives the protein CASSPGTGAYEQYF. Using reference TRBV5-1 and TRBJ2-7 for the parts outside the CDR3, the full variable domain is KAGVTQTPRYLIKTRGQQVTLSCSPISGHRSVSWYQQTPGQGLQFLFEYFSETQRNKGNFPGRFSGRQFSNSRSEMNVSTLELGDSALYLCASSPGTGAYEQYFGPGTRLTVT.

The chain employs TRBV27 and TRBJ1-5; the match to TRBD1 covers 9 bases. Germline CDR1 reads MNHEY; CDR2 reads SMNVEV (reference sequence). The junction had 3 bases not matched to a gene; V was cut back by 0 bases and J by 3 bases. CDR3 length: 16 amino acids. The CDR3, as DNA: TGTGCCAGCAGTTTATCTGGACAGGGGCTCAATCAGCCCCAGCATTTT. It yields the protein CASSLSGQGLNQPQHF.

The rearrangement links TRBV6-1 to TRBJ1-1; D is perhaps TRBD1 (5 bases). This CDR3 has 13 amino acids. From germline, CDR1 is MNHNS and CDR2 SASEGT. The V and J ends lost 6 bases and 1 base respectively, with 9 bases between them. The CDR3 sequence is CASSAGWNTEAFF. As DNA, the CDR3 is TGTGCCAGCAGCGCAGGGTGGAACACTGAAGCTTTCTTT.

The chain joins TRBV2 to TRBJ2-5, with a tentative D call TRBD2 (6 bases). V was shortened by 9 bases and J by 4 bases, with 9 bases between the two germline ends. The CDR3 loop spans 11 amino acids. Germline V gene data show CDR1 as SNHLY and CDR2 as FYNNEI. CDR3 loop: CARGTPETQYF. As DNA, the CDR3 is TGTGCCAGGGGGACTCCAGAGACCCAGTACTTC.

The chain couples TRBV19 to TRBJ1-1; D call uncertain. Germline values: CDR1 LNHDA, CDR2 SQIVND (reference sequence). The CDR3 totals 15 residues. V lost 1 base and J lost 8, with 17 bases in between. The CDR3 DNA reads TGTGCCAGTAGTATAGGTGGAGAGGCTCGCCGGGAAGCTTTCTTT. Residues: CASSIGGEARREAFF.

The chain recombines TRBV4-2 with TRBJ2-1, with 9 bases matching TRBD2. Germline lookup yields CDR1 LGHNA and CDR2 YNFKEQ. After removal of 0 bases from V and 2 bases from J, the junction contained 2 bases not matched to a gene. This CDR3 contains 16 residues. The CDR3 sequence is CASSQETSGTYNEQFF. CDR3 in DNA: TGTGCCAGCAGCCAAGAGACTAGCGGAACCTACAATGAGCAGTTCTTC.